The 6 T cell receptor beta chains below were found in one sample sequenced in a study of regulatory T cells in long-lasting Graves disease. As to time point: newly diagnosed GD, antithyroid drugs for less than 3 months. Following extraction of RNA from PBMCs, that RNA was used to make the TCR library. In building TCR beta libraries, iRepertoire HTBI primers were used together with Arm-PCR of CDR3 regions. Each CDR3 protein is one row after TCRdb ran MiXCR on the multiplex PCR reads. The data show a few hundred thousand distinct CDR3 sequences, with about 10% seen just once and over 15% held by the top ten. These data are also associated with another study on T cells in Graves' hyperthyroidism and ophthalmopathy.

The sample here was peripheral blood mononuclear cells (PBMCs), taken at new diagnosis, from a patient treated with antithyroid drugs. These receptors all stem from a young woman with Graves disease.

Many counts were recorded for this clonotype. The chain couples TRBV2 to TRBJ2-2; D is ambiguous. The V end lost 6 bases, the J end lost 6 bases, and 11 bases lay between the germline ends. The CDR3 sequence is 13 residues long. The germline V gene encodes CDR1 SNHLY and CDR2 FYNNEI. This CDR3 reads CASSRMGSGELFF. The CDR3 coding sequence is TGTGCCAGCAGCCGAATGGGCTCCGGGGAGCTGTTTTTT.

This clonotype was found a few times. CDR3 DNA: TGCAGTGCTAGAGGAGGGGTTTTGACCCAGTACTTC. Protein product: CSARGGVLTQYF. This rearrangement joins TRBV20-1 to TRBJ2-5; possibly TRBD1 or TRBD2 for D (5 bases each). The CDR3 sequence is 12 residues long. The V end was cut by 1 base, the J end by 7 bases, with 10 bases between. The germline V gene has CDR1 DFQATT and CDR2 SNEGSKA (reference sequence).

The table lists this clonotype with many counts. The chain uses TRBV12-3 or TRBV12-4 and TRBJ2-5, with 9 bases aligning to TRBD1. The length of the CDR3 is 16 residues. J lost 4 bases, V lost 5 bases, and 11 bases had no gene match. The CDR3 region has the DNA TGTGCCAGCAGTACCGGCCCCGACAGGGGGGCAGAGACCCAGTACTTC. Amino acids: CASSTGPDRGAETQYF.

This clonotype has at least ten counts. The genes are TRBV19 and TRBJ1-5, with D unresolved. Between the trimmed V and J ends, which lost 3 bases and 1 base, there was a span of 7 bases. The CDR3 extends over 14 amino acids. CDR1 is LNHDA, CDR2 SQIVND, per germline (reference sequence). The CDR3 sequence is CASSISNSNQPQHF. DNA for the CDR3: TGTGCCAGTAGTATTTCCAACAGCAATCAGCCCCAGCATTTT.

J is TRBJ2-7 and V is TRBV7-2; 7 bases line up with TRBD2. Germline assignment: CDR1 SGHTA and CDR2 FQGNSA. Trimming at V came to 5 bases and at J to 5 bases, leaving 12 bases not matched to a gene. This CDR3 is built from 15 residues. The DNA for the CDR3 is TGTGCCAGCAGCCGAGGCGGGGGAGGGGTAGACGAGCAGTACTTC. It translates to CASSRGGGGVDEQYF.

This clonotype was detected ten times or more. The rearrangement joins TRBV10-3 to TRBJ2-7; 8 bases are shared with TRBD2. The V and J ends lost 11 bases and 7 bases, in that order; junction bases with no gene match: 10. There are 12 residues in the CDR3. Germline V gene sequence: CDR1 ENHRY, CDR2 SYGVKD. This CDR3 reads CASAGGPGEQYF. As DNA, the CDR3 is TGTGCCTCTGCGGGGGGCCCGGGGGAGCAGTACTTC.